A selection of T cell receptor beta chains follows, all from one sample in a study of early T cells in non-severe SARS-CoV-2 infection. From the 5' RACE reads, TCRdb called clonotypes with MiXCR, one entry per CDR3 protein. This sample yields around 99,000 distinct CDR3 sequences, of which 16% are seen a single time; around 5% belongs to the top ten. Source: whole blood, taken at baseline. The origin of the receptors is an adult who was a healthcare worker with PCR-confirmed SARS-CoV-2 infection or an uninfected control (not recorded which). Each CDR3 is given with its conserved first and last residue. The order of the fields is clone size, J gene, V gene, D gene, CDR3 DNA, CDR3 protein. A D gene is named only where the DNA matches it firmly. Clone size is stated in some rows and not others, as once, few, many or a class when expanded.

clone_size: once
j_call: TRBJ2-7
v_call: TRBV5-1
d_call: .
cdr3_nt: TGCGCCAGCAGCCTGGTCGGCGCAACCTACGAGCAGTACTTC
cdr3_aa: CASSLVGATYEQYF

clone_size: few
j_call: TRBJ2-3
v_call: TRBV5-1
d_call: TRBD1
cdr3_nt: TGCGCCAGCAGCATTGCGGGACAGGGGGCAGATACGCAGTATTTT
cdr3_aa: CASSIAGQGADTQYF

clone_size: .
j_call: TRBJ2-3
v_call: TRBV2
d_call: .
cdr3_nt: TGTGCCAGCAGGGAGACGGGACTCCCAGATACGCAGTATTTT
cdr3_aa: CASRETGLPDTQYF

clone_size: .
j_call: TRBJ2-3
v_call: TRBV2
d_call: TRBD2
cdr3_nt: TGTGCCAGCAGTGGACTAGCGGAACCCGGGGGTACGCAGTATTTT
cdr3_aa: CASSGLAEPGGTQYF

clone_size: .
j_call: TRBJ2-7
v_call: TRBV28
d_call: .
cdr3_nt: TGTGCCAGCAGGAGGGGGGCGCGGTCATCCTACGAGCAGTACTTC
cdr3_aa: CASRRGARSSYEQYF

clone_size: many
j_call: TRBJ2-3
v_call: TRBV11-2
d_call: .
cdr3_nt: TGTGCCAGCAGCTTAATAGGGGATACGCAGTATTTT
cdr3_aa: CASSLIGDTQYF

clone_size: .
j_call: TRBJ1-2
v_call: TRBV18
d_call: TRBD1
cdr3_nt: TGTGCCAGCTCACCGACAGGGATGAAGTATAATGGCTACACCTTC
cdr3_aa: CASSPTGMKYNGYTF

clone_size: .
j_call: TRBJ2-1
v_call: TRBV5-1
d_call: TRBD2
cdr3_nt: TGCGCCAGCAGCTTTCCGGCGGGGGGGCCACCCTACAATGAGCAGTTCTTC
cdr3_aa: CASSFPAGGPPYNEQFF

clone_size: .
j_call: TRBJ1-2
v_call: TRBV20-1
d_call: .
cdr3_nt: TGCAGTGCTAGAGAAGAACAGGGCGTAAGCTATGGCTACACCTTC
cdr3_aa: CSAREEQGVSYGYTF

clone_size: many
j_call: TRBJ2-6
v_call: TRBV7-9
d_call: .
cdr3_nt: TGTGCCAGCAGCTCCCGGACGGGATGGTTTTTGGGGGCCAACGTCCTGACTTTC
cdr3_aa: CASSSRTGWFLGANVLTF

clone_size: few
j_call: TRBJ2-4
v_call: TRBV11-3
d_call: TRBD1
cdr3_nt: TGTGCCAGCAGCACTGGACAGGGAAACATTCAGTACTTC
cdr3_aa: CASSTGQGNIQYF

clone_size: .
j_call: TRBJ2-2
v_call: TRBV28
d_call: .
cdr3_nt: TGTGCCAGCAGTCACAGGTCGCCAAAAGGGGAGCTGTTTTTT
cdr3_aa: CASSHRSPKGELFF

clone_size: few
j_call: TRBJ2-1
v_call: TRBV27
d_call: TRBD2
cdr3_nt: TGTGCCAGCAGTTTCCGAGGGAGGGGCAATGAGCAGTTCTTC
cdr3_aa: CASSFRGRGNEQFF

clone_size: few
j_call: TRBJ1-4
v_call: TRBV5-1
d_call: .
cdr3_nt: TGCGCCAGCAGCGGGATACCAGGGACGTTAACTGAAAAACTGTTTTTT
cdr3_aa: CASSGIPGTLTEKLFF

clone_size: .
j_call: TRBJ1-2
v_call: TRBV28
d_call: .
cdr3_nt: TGTGCCAGCAGTCCGAGAGCTAACTATGGCTACACCTTC
cdr3_aa: CASSPRANYGYTF

clone_size: few
j_call: TRBJ2-1
v_call: TRBV2
d_call: TRBD1
cdr3_nt: TGTGCCAGCAGTGAACGGAACCCCTGGACAGGGGTGAATGAGCAGTTCTTC
cdr3_aa: CASSERNPWTGVNEQFF

clone_size: .
j_call: TRBJ2-2
v_call: TRBV7-9
d_call: .
cdr3_nt: TGTGCCAGTACAGGAACTCGGGGGGAGCTGTTTTTT
cdr3_aa: CASTGTRGELFF

clone_size: few
j_call: TRBJ2-7
v_call: TRBV20-1
d_call: .
cdr3_nt: TGCAGTGCTAGTCATCTAGCGAGCTCCTACGAGCAGTACTTC
cdr3_aa: CSASHLASSYEQYF

clone_size: many
j_call: TRBJ2-5
v_call: TRBV4-1
d_call: .
cdr3_nt: TGCGCCAGCAGCCAAGGACAGTCCTCCCAAGAGACCCAGTACTTC
cdr3_aa: CASSQGQSSQETQYF

clone_size: .
j_call: TRBJ2-7
v_call: TRBV28
d_call: .
cdr3_nt: TGTGCCAGCAGTTTCGGATCGGCTGAGCAGTACTTC
cdr3_aa: CASSFGSAEQYF

clone_size: .
j_call: TRBJ1-1
v_call: TRBV24-1
d_call: .
cdr3_nt: TGTGCCACCAGTGACGATTACAACACTGAAGCTTTCTTT
cdr3_aa: CATSDDYNTEAFF

clone_size: .
j_call: TRBJ2-7
v_call: TRBV7-8
d_call: .
cdr3_nt: TGTGCCAGCAGCTTAATCATCGGGGGCTCTTACGAGCAGTACTTC
cdr3_aa: CASSLIIGGSYEQYF

clone_size: .
j_call: TRBJ2-7
v_call: TRBV10-3
d_call: .
cdr3_nt: TGTGCCATCAGTGAGTCCACCGGCGGCCCCCAGTACTTC
cdr3_aa: CAISESTGGPQYF

clone_size: few
j_call: TRBJ2-3
v_call: TRBV21-1
d_call: .
cdr3_nt: TGTGCCAGCAGCAGCTCTCGGACAGCCGATACGCAGTATTTT
cdr3_aa: CASSSSRTADTQYF

clone_size: .
j_call: TRBJ2-7
v_call: TRBV9
d_call: .
cdr3_nt: TGTGCCAGCAGCTACCGGGACACCCCCTACGAGCAGTACTTC
cdr3_aa: CASSYRDTPYEQYF

clone_size: many
j_call: TRBJ2-1
v_call: TRBV6-7
d_call: .
cdr3_nt: TGTGCCAGCAGTTACATAGGGAGGCACTCCTACAATGAGCAGTTCTTC
cdr3_aa: CASSYIGRHSYNEQFF

clone_size: .
j_call: TRBJ1-5
v_call: TRBV4-1
d_call: .
cdr3_nt: TGCGCCAGCAGCCAAGATCAGCTAAATAGCAATCAGCCCCAGCATTTT
cdr3_aa: CASSQDQLNSNQPQHF

clone_size: many
j_call: TRBJ2-7
v_call: TRBV4-2
d_call: .
cdr3_nt: TGTGCCAGCAGCCAAGAAGGGGGGGGCGAGCAGTACTTC
cdr3_aa: CASSQEGGGEQYF

clone_size: few
j_call: TRBJ1-2
v_call: TRBV7-9
d_call: .
cdr3_nt: TGTGCCAGCGCTAACAGCTCGCGGGGCTACACCTTC
cdr3_aa: CASANSSRGYTF

clone_size: .
j_call: TRBJ2-2
v_call: TRBV7-6
d_call: TRBD2
cdr3_nt: TGTGCCAGCAGCTTAGCCCTAGCGGATTACACCGGGGAGCTGTTTTTT
cdr3_aa: CASSLALADYTGELFF

clone_size: .
j_call: TRBJ2-1
v_call: TRBV20-1
d_call: TRBD1
cdr3_nt: TGCAGTGCTAGAGTAGGGACAGGGTACAATGAGCAGTTCTTC
cdr3_aa: CSARVGTGYNEQFF

clone_size: .
j_call: TRBJ2-7
v_call: TRBV7-6
d_call: TRBD1
cdr3_nt: TGTGCCAGCAGCGACGGACAGGCTACTCTCAATTTC
cdr3_aa: CASSDGQATLNF

clone_size: few
j_call: TRBJ1-4
v_call: TRBV6-2/TRBV6-3
d_call: .
cdr3_nt: TGTGCCAGCAGTGTCGGCAGGATGGAAAAACTGTTTTTT
cdr3_aa: CASSVGRMEKLFF

clone_size: many
j_call: TRBJ2-1
v_call: TRBV20-1
d_call: TRBD2
cdr3_nt: TGCAGTGCTTCTTCTCTAGCGGGAGGTGACTACAATGAGCAGTTCTTC
cdr3_aa: CSASSLAGGDYNEQFF

clone_size: few
j_call: TRBJ2-7
v_call: TRBV10-2
d_call: .
cdr3_nt: TGCGCCAGCAGTGAACCGTTGGTCGAGCAGTACTTC
cdr3_aa: CASSEPLVEQYF

clone_size: .
j_call: TRBJ2-3
v_call: TRBV5-1
d_call: .
cdr3_nt: TGCGCCAGCAGCTTGATCAGCACAGATACGCAGTATTTT
cdr3_aa: CASSLISTDTQYF

clone_size: once
j_call: TRBJ2-1
v_call: TRBV29-1
d_call: .
cdr3_nt: TGCAGCGGGATTAAGAGCGGATCCCCCAATGAGCAGTTCTTC
cdr3_aa: CSGIKSGSPNEQFF

clone_size: once
j_call: TRBJ2-7
v_call: TRBV12-3/TRBV12-4
d_call: .
cdr3_nt: TGTGCCAGCAGCCAGACACGGGAGCAGTACTTC
cdr3_aa: CASSQTREQYF

clone_size: .
j_call: TRBJ1-1
v_call: TRBV12-3/TRBV12-4
d_call: .
cdr3_nt: TGTGCCAGCACCCGGTCGGGACATTTCACTGAAGCTTTCTTT
cdr3_aa: CASTRSGHFTEAFF

clone_size: many
j_call: TRBJ1-2
v_call: TRBV4-1
d_call: TRBD1
cdr3_nt: TGCGCCAGCAGCCAAACCAACAGGGGGCTTGTCTATGGCTACACCTTC
cdr3_aa: CASSQTNRGLVYGYTF

clone_size: .
j_call: TRBJ2-1
v_call: TRBV20-1
d_call: .
cdr3_nt: TGCAGTGCTAGAAGAGGTGGCGGAGTATCCTACAATGAGCAGTTCTTC
cdr3_aa: CSARRGGGVSYNEQFF

clone_size: few
j_call: TRBJ1-1
v_call: TRBV28
d_call: TRBD1
cdr3_nt: TGTGCCAGCTCAGGGGGTGGAGACACTGAAGCTTTCTTT
cdr3_aa: CASSGGGDTEAFF

clone_size: .
j_call: TRBJ1-1
v_call: TRBV23-1
d_call: TRBD1
cdr3_nt: TGCGCCAGCCGGGACCGGGACAGGGAGGGTGTCACTGAAGCTTTCTTT
cdr3_aa: CASRDRDREGVTEAFF

clone_size: .
j_call: TRBJ2-1
v_call: TRBV20-1
d_call: .
cdr3_nt: TGCAGTGCTTTCGACGACGGACCGAGCTCCTACAATGAGCAGTTCTTC
cdr3_aa: CSAFDDGPSSYNEQFF

clone_size: .
j_call: TRBJ2-2
v_call: TRBV24-1
d_call: .
cdr3_nt: TGTGCCACCGAGGACGGGACCGGGGAGCTGTTTTTT
cdr3_aa: CATEDGTGELFF

clone_size: medium-sized
j_call: TRBJ2-3
v_call: TRBV2
d_call: .
cdr3_nt: TGTGCCAGCACTCAGGAGAACACAGATACGCAGTATTTT
cdr3_aa: CASTQENTDTQYF